This paragraph reports one T cell receptor beta chain. The source of the sample is a study of blood T cell repertoires in COVID-19. About the research overall: Whether acute or convalescent, the COVID-19 samples came from the United States, Italy and Spain.

Self-reported history from a screening survey and questionnaire set each donor's cohort. Produced via immunoSEQ multiplex PCR; TCRdb's table is partial and in-frame only. The table records tens of thousands of clones, approximately 80% of them present only once. This CDR3 comprises 16 residues. Trimming pared 8 bases from V and 3 bases from J, leaving 17 bases between. CDR1 is MDHEN and CDR2 is SYDVKM in the germline V gene. The chain couples TRBV28 to TRBJ1-6; maybe TRBD1 (6 bases). The source of this sequence is a woman between 40 and 55 years old with acute COVID-19. Sequenced sample: PBMCs or T cells enriched from blood (not recorded which). The CDR3 here is CASATTGQRYNSPLHF. CDR3 nucleotide sequence: TGTGCCAGCGCCACCACAGGGCAGCGCTATAATTCACCCCTCCACTTT.